Listed below are T cell receptor beta chains from one sample, sequenced in a study of early T cells in non-severe SARS-CoV-2 infection. MiXCR, run by TCRdb on the 5' RACE reads, gives a single entry per CDR3 protein. The table includes about 71,000 distinct CDR3 sequences, around 11% detected once. Material: whole blood, obtained at baseline. The origin of the receptors is an adult who was a healthcare worker with PCR-confirmed SARS-CoV-2 infection or an uninfected control (not recorded which). Each CDR3 is given with its conserved first and last residue. The D gene is left open where the match is weak. Clone size is not always given. Where it is, it says once, few, many or a class for expanded clones.

J gene | V gene | D gene | clone size | CDR3 protein | CDR3 DNA
TRBJ2-1 | TRBV5-1 | TRBD2 | NA | CASSLGLAGALNEQFF | TGCGCCAGCAGCTTGGGTCTAGCGGGGGCCTTAAATGAGCAGTTCTTC
TRBJ1-2 | TRBV18 | NA | many | CASSPPGYIGYTF | TGTGCCAGCTCACCACCGGGGTATATAGGCTACACCTTC
TRBJ2-5 | TRBV20-1 | NA | NA | CSASAGSFETQYF | TGCAGTGCTAGTGCGGGCTCCTTTGAGACCCAGTACTTC
TRBJ1-1 | TRBV5-1 | TRBD1 | NA | CASSPTGPGTEAFF | TGCGCCAGCAGCCCGACAGGGCCTGGGACTGAAGCTTTCTTT
TRBJ2-5 | TRBV29-1 | NA | NA | CSVQVRETQYF | TGCAGCGTTCAGGTGAGAGAGACCCAGTACTTC
TRBJ1-5 | TRBV6-9 | NA | many | CADWGQYVYSNQPQHF | TGTGCCGACTGGGGACAATACGTCTACAGCAATCAGCCCCAGCATTTT
TRBJ2-7 | TRBV4-1 | NA | NA | CASSPPIGARSYEQYF | TGCGCCAGCAGCCCCCCAATCGGGGCAAGAAGCTACGAGCAGTACTTC
TRBJ2-2 | TRBV6-6 | NA | NA | CASSVQRSYGELFF | TGTGCCAGCTCGGTGCAGAGGTCCTACGGGGAGCTGTTTTTT
TRBJ1-1 | TRBV12-3/TRBV12-4 | NA | NA | CASSPASGPFVNTEAFF | TGTGCCAGCAGCCCAGCATCGGGACCGTTCGTGAACACTGAAGCTTTCTTT
TRBJ1-6 | TRBV6-6 | NA | few | CASSYSSQAGYNSPLHF | TGTGCCAGCAGTTACTCGAGCCAGGCGGGCTATAATTCACCCCTCCACTTT
TRBJ2-2 | TRBV11-2 | NA | many | CASSLVPGELFF | TGTGCCAGCAGCTTAGTTCCCGGGGAGCTGTTTTTT
TRBJ2-3 | TRBV14 | NA | NA | CASSQEGSTDTQYF | TGTGCCAGCAGCCAAGAAGGAAGCACAGATACGCAGTATTTT
TRBJ2-1 | TRBV24-1 | TRBD2 | many | CATSDLSGGAVREQFF | TGTGCCACCAGTGATCTTAGCGGGGGGGCCGTTCGCGAGCAGTTCTTC
TRBJ2-2 | TRBV7-6 | NA | NA | CASSLTGSTGELFF | TGTGCCAGCAGCTTAACAGGGAGCACCGGGGAGCTGTTTTTT
TRBJ2-1 | TRBV4-2 | NA | NA | CASSQDPGHSYNEQFF | TGTGCCAGCAGCCAAGACCCGGGACACAGCTACAATGAGCAGTTCTTC
TRBJ2-7 | TRBV7-2 | NA | many | CASSLFPGTYEQYF | TGTGCCAGCAGCTTATTTCCGGGAACCTACGAGCAGTACTTC
TRBJ2-7 | TRBV5-1 | NA | few | CASSLEVAGPSYEQYF | TGCGCCAGCAGCTTGGAGGTTGCGGGGCCGAGCTACGAGCAGTACTTC
TRBJ2-1 | TRBV5-7 | NA | NA | CASSLGSNRDNEQFF | TGTGCCAGCAGCTTGGGTTCCAACAGAGACAATGAGCAGTTCTTC
TRBJ1-3 | TRBV2 | NA | NA | CASSGTRGPGNTIYF | TGTGCCAGCAGTGGGACCCGGGGTCCTGGAAACACCATATATTTT
TRBJ2-7 | TRBV6-1 | NA | many | CASSESLVGLAEAYEQYF | TGTGCCAGCAGTGAAAGTCTCGTTGGGCTAGCAGAAGCCTACGAGCAGTACTTC
TRBJ2-2 | TRBV10-3 | NA | few | CAISTVGTSTGELFF | TGTGCCATCAGTACCGTGGGGACCTCAACCGGGGAGCTGTTTTTT
TRBJ1-2 | TRBV12-3/TRBV12-4 | NA | many | CASSLLADYGYTF | TGTGCCAGCAGTTTATTGGCAGACTATGGCTACACCTTC
TRBJ2-3 | TRBV12-3/TRBV12-4 | TRBD1 | few | CASTGTGGVDTQYF | TGTGCCAGCACCGGGACAGGGGGCGTAGATACGCAGTATTTT
TRBJ1-1 | TRBV9 | TRBD1 | few | CASSVAQGQRNTEAFF | TGTGCCAGCAGCGTAGCTCAGGGACAGCGGAACACTGAAGCTTTCTTT
TRBJ1-3 | TRBV3-1 | TRBD1 | many | CASSQRALSLGQASSGNTIYF | TGTGCCAGCAGCCAGCGGGCCCTCTCCCTCGGACAGGCCAGCTCTGGAAACACCATATATTTT
TRBJ1-2 | TRBV5-1 | TRBD1 | many | CASSTDDRGHDYGYTF | TGCGCCAGCAGCACCGACGACAGGGGGCACGACTATGGCTACACCTTC
TRBJ2-7 | TRBV4-2 | TRBD2 | NA | CASSQDISGGSYEQYF | TGTGCCAGCAGCCAAGATATTAGCGGGGGGTCCTACGAGCAGTACTTC
TRBJ2-7 | TRBV20-1 | NA | few | CSARYGYEQYF | TGCAGTGCTAGATACGGCTACGAGCAGTACTTC
TRBJ2-1 | TRBV11-2 | NA | few | CASSLGHMSSYNEQFF | TGTGCCAGCAGCTTAGGCCACATGAGCTCCTACAATGAGCAGTTCTTC
TRBJ1-4 | TRBV10-2 | NA | few | CASSERETADEKLFF | TGCGCCAGCAGTGAGCGCGAGACAGCGGATGAAAAACTGTTTTTT
TRBJ2-1 | TRBV11-3 | TRBD1 | NA | CASSRDSSYNEQFF | TGTGCCAGCAGCCGGGACAGCTCCTACAATGAGCAGTTCTTC
TRBJ2-5 | TRBV5-1 | NA | NA | CASSSPTGSETQYF | TGCGCCAGCAGCTCTCCTACAGGGTCGGAGACCCAGTACTTC
TRBJ2-7 | TRBV7-7 | NA | NA | CASQQSGALTYEQYF | TGTGCCAGCCAACAATCAGGGGCGCTAACCTACGAGCAGTACTTC
TRBJ2-3 | TRBV28 | TRBD2 | many | CASSPRGGLADTQYF | TGTGCCAGCAGTCCGCGGGGGGGCCTGGCAGATACGCAGTATTTT
TRBJ1-4 | TRBV19 | NA | few | CASSSSGTGNEKLFF | TGTGCCAGTAGTTCCTCCGGGACGGGTAATGAAAAACTGTTTTTT
TRBJ1-5 | TRBV6-6 | NA | few | CASSYSISPNQPQHF | TGTGCCAGCAGTTACTCGATCTCTCCCAATCAGCCCCAGCATTTT
TRBJ2-3 | TRBV11-2 | TRBD1 | few | CASSSHRQGGTQYF | TGTGCCAGCAGCTCGCACCGACAGGGGGGCACGCAGTATTTT
TRBJ2-5 | TRBV2 | NA | few | CASKGPQEETQYF | TGTGCCAGCAAAGGGCCTCAAGAGGAGACCCAGTACTTC
TRBJ1-4 | TRBV5-7 | NA | NA | CASRYLRDNFKLFF | TGTGCCAGCAGATACCTCCGGGACAACTTCAAACTGTTTTTT
TRBJ2-4 | TRBV6-1 | NA | many | CASSPRALAKNIQYF | TGTGCCAGCAGTCCCCGGGCGCTGGCCAAAAACATTCAGTACTTC
TRBJ2-2 | TRBV28 | NA | few | CASSRASGTDHLLFF | TGTGCCAGCAGCCGAGCCTCCGGGACGGACCATTTGCTGTTTTTT
TRBJ1-1 | TRBV29-1 | TRBD1 | few | CSVFTGTGRAFF | TGCAGCGTTTTTACCGGGACAGGGAGAGCTTTCTTT
TRBJ2-6 | TRBV20-1 | NA | NA | CSARAIQGQPSGANVLTF | TGCAGTGCTAGAGCCATACAGGGCCAACCCTCTGGGGCCAACGTCCTGACTTTC
TRBJ2-1 | TRBV4-2 | NA | few | CASSQDGGFGYNEQFF | TGTGCCAGCAGCCAAGATGGGGGGTTTGGGTACAATGAGCAGTTCTTC
TRBJ1-3 | TRBV7-2 | TRBD1 | few | CASSFTGGRSGNTIYF | TGTGCCAGCAGCTTTACAGGGGGCCGCTCTGGAAACACCATATATTTT
TRBJ2-3 | TRBV5-4 | TRBD1 | many | CASSFRQGSTDTQYF | TGTGCCAGCAGCTTTAGACAGGGGAGCACAGATACGCAGTATTTT
TRBJ2-7 | TRBV12-3/TRBV12-4 | NA | many | CASSLEGRSYEQYF | TGTGCCAGCTCACTGGAGGGCCGATCCTACGAGCAGTACTTC
TRBJ1-1 | TRBV28 | NA | NA | CASIPRPNTEAFF | TGTGCCAGCATTCCCAGGCCGAACACTGAAGCTTTCTTT
TRBJ2-2 | TRBV7-6 | NA | NA | CASSLAPPGATGELFF | TGTGCCAGCAGCTTAGCCCCCCCCGGGGCCACCGGGGAGCTGTTTTTT
TRBJ2-6 | TRBV20-1 | NA | few | CSANQGQSGANVLTF | TGCAGTGCTAATCAGGGCCAGTCTGGGGCCAACGTCCTGACTTTC
TRBJ2-7 | TRBV5-1 | NA | few | CASSVTASYEQYF | TGCGCCAGCAGCGTTACAGCTTCCTACGAGCAGTACTTC
TRBJ2-5 | TRBV20-1 | TRBD2 | many | CSASPLAGGPGTQYF | TGCAGTGCCTCGCCACTAGCGGGGGGGCCGGGGACCCAGTACTTC
TRBJ1-1 | TRBV6-5 | NA | NA | CASSPRGLNTEAFF | TGTGCCAGCAGCCCCCGCGGGCTGAACACTGAAGCTTTCTTT
TRBJ1-4 | TRBV18 | NA | few | CASSPLSTNEKLFF | TGTGCCAGCTCACCACTTTCGACTAATGAAAAACTGTTTTTT
TRBJ1-2 | TRBV19 | TRBD1 | NA | CASSILGQGQVYGYTF | TGTGCCAGTAGTATATTGGGACAGGGACAAGTCTATGGCTACACCTTC
TRBJ2-2 | TRBV7-9 | NA | many | CASSLPKGRPNTGELFF | TGTGCCAGCAGCTTACCGAAAGGACGGCCGAACACCGGGGAGCTGTTTTTT
TRBJ1-1 | TRBV14 | TRBD1 | NA | CASSGKTGYVTEAFF | TGTGCCAGCAGCGGAAAGACAGGGTATGTCACTGAAGCTTTCTTT
TRBJ2-3 | TRBV5-6 | TRBD1 | few | CASRAPGQGRTDTQYF | TGTGCCAGCAGGGCTCCGGGACAGGGGAGGACAGATACGCAGTATTTT